This TCR beta chain originates from a study of CD8 T cells in ankylosing spondylitis. Study observations and caveats: Disease-linked clones proved CD8+ and comparatively uncommon in peripheral blood. The study identified a TCR beta motif of several highly homologous variants that appeared characteristic of ankylosing spondylitis blood.

With respect to this clonotype: The target antigen is unknown.

TCRdb recomputed calls from the 5' RACE reads with MiXCR, one row per CDR3 protein. The sample lists 330,000 or so distinct CDR3 sequences, under 8.5% occurring once. V was shortened by 7 bases and J by 5 bases, with 14 bases between the two germline ends. The CDR3 runs 14 residues. Sequencing input: blood, either unsorted or a sorted T cell fraction (not recorded which). The clonotype was recovered from a male donor with ankylosing spondylitis. The chain is built from TRBV12-3 or TRBV12-4 and TRBJ2-2, with TRBD2 as a possible D gene (5 bases). The CDR3 bases are TGTGCCAGCACCCTCGAGGGCGGGACCGGGGAGCTGTTTTTT. Encoded protein: CASTLEGGTGELFF.